These 18 T cell receptor beta chains were sequenced from one sample in a study of shared T cell receptors in the human thymus. Some clones are missing from TCRdb's copy, which holds only in-frame ones; the method was immunoSEQ multiplex PCR. The table shows about 380,000 clones, with over 90% occurring only once. The sequencing input was thymocytes. The receptors stem from a human donor.

The chain has TRBV27 and TRBJ2-3, with TRBD2 matching over 9 bases. The CDR3 contains 16 residues. The J segment lost 7 bases and the V segment lost 6 bases, leaving 14 bases of the junction unmatched. CDR1 and CDR2 (germline): MNHEY, SMNVEV (reference sequence). The CDR3 bases are TGTGCCAGCAGCAACTCAGGGACTAGCCCCCTTAATACGCAGTATTTT. It encodes CASSNSGTSPLNTQYF.

The chain is built from TRBV11-1 and TRBJ2-6; TRBD1 aligns across 9 bases. This CDR3 has 19 residues. Germline-derived CDR1 and CDR2 are SGHAT and FQDESV (reference sequence). V lost 5 bases to trimming and J lost 1 base; unmatched junction nucleotides: 12. CDR3 DNA sequence: TGTGCCAGCAGCCCGGGCGGCGGGACAGGGATATCTGGGGCCAACGTCCTGACTTTC. Translated, it gives CASSPGGGTGISGANVLTF.

The CDR3 nucleotides are TGCGCCAGCAGCCAAGATGCGTCAGGTACTAGCAATCAGCCCCAGCATTTT. Encoded protein: CASSQDASGTSNQPQHF. The rearrangement uses TRBV4-1 and TRBJ1-5; D remains unclear. The CDR3 sequence is 17 residues long. The V gene lost 0 bases and the J gene lost 0 bases, with 12 bases spanning the gap. Looked up from germline, CDR1 is MGHRA and CDR2 is YSYEKL.

V and J are TRBV7-9 and TRBJ1-1, with no clear D. CDR1 SEHNR and CDR2 FQNEAQ come from the germline V gene (reference sequence). This CDR3 comprises 16 residues. V was pared by 5 bases and J by 0 bases, with 16 bases between. DNA of the CDR3: TGTGCCAGCAGCGGAGGCACCGAGGATATGAACACTGAAGCTTTCTTT. Amino acid sequence: CASSGGTEDMNTEAFF.

This chain joins TRBV6-5 and TRBJ1-4; no clear D gene. The CDR3 has 12 amino acids. V was shortened by 10 bases and J by 5 bases, with 11 bases between the two germline ends. Germline CDR1 reads MNHEY; CDR2 reads SVGAGI. CDR3 sequence (DNA): TGTGCCACCCTCGGGGAAAATGAAAAACTGTTTTTT. Protein: CATLGENEKLFF.

V gene TRBV7-9 combines with J gene TRBJ1-3; D gene uncertain. The V gene lost 6 bases and the J gene lost 9 bases, with 15 bases spanning the gap. This CDR3 has 13 amino acids. CDR1 SEHNR and CDR2 FQNEAQ come from the germline V gene (reference sequence). CDR3 residues: CASRPREVVTIYF. Written as DNA, the CDR3 is TGTGCCAGCAGACCGCGGGAGGTCGTCACCATATATTTT.

The genes are TRBV27 and TRBJ1-4; tentatively, D is TRBD1 (6 bases). V lost 7 bases and J 5 bases, leaving 11 bases between the germline ends. This CDR3 region has 13 residues. The germline gives CDR1 MNHEY, CDR2 SMNVEV (reference sequence). In DNA, the CDR3 is TGTGCCAGCACCGGGACACCGAATGAAAAACTGTTTTTT. The encoded protein is CASTGTPNEKLFF.

The rearrangement joins TRBV6-5 to TRBJ1-2; D may be TRBD1 (6 bases). The CDR3 is made up of 13 amino acids. V dropped 4 bases and J dropped 4 bases, with 10 bases sitting between them. CDR1 and CDR2 (germline): MNHEY, SVGAGI. The CDR3: CASSLEGGYGYTF. CDR3 bases: TGTGCCAGCAGTTTGGAGGGGGGCTATGGCTACACCTTC.

V and J are TRBV2 and TRBJ1-4; D not resolved. The V and J ends lost 8 bases and 0 bases respectively, with 16 bases between them. This CDR3 contains 16 residues. Per germline, CDR1 SNHLY and CDR2 FYNNEI. The CDR3 DNA sequence: TGTGCCAGCCGTGGTGAGGGTCTGCCAACTAATGAAAAACTGTTTTTT. Its protein product is CASRGEGLPTNEKLFF.

The J gene is TRBJ2-1, the V gene TRBV28; 13 nucleotides agree with TRBD2. Trimming removed 2 bases from V and 5 bases from J; junction bases left unmatched: 6. CDR3 length equals 17 residues. CDR1 is MDHEN and CDR2 is SYDVKM in the germline V gene. DNA for the CDR3: TGTGCCAGCAGTTTAACTAGCGGGAGGGCTCTCAACAATGAGCAGTTCTTC. It is translated as CASSLTSGRALNNEQFF.

This chain connects TRBV10-1 to TRBJ1-5, with D possibly being TRBD1 (5 bases). Per the germline V gene, CDR1 is WNHNN and CDR2 is SYGVQD (reference sequence). CDR3 length: 16 amino acids. V gave up 6 bases and J gave up 0 bases, with 15 bases separating them. The CDR3 DNA follows: TGCGCCAGCAGCCCCCGGGACGGTTATAGCAATCAGCCCCAGCATTTT. This gives the protein CASSPRDGYSNQPQHF.

The chain couples TRBV28 to TRBJ1-5; possible D gene TRBD1, 5 bases. The CDR3 length is 16 residues. The V and J ends lost 5 bases and 5 bases respectively, with 19 bases between them. Germline loops: CDR1 MDHEN, CDR2 SYDVKM. Here the CDR3 DNA reads TGTGCCAGCAGTCCAGAAACAGGAGGGGCCCATCAGCCCCAGCATTTT. Protein product: CASSPETGGAHQPQHF.

This clone was detected a few times. The sample holds other DNA sequences that translate to the same CDR3. This chain joins TRBV5-6 and TRBJ1-1; D is unclear. Germline V gives CDR1 SGHDT, CDR2 YYEEEE. The CDR3 totals 12 residues. V was pared by 1 base and J by 2 bases, with 3 bases between. CDR3 in amino acids: CASSLRNTEAFF. The CDR3, as DNA: TGTGCCAGCAGCTTGAGAAACACTGAAGCTTTCTTT.

This clone turned up a few times. V gene TRBV27 combines with J gene TRBJ2-7; either TRBD1 or TRBD2 may fit D (6 bases each). The CDR3 length is 14 residues. The ends were cut back, 3 bases at V and 3 bases at J, with 12 bases in the middle. Germline V gene lookup returns CDR1 MNHEY and CDR2 SMNVEV (reference sequence). The CDR3 DNA follows: TGTGCCAGCAGTTTGGAACAGGGAGGCTACGAGCAGTACTTC. This translates into CASSLEQGGYEQYF.

V and J are TRBV14 and TRBJ1-1; a possible D gene is TRBD1 (6 bases). With 2 bases removed from V and 3 bases from J, the gap between germline ends came to 7 bases. Germline V gene lookup returns CDR1 SGHDN and CDR2 FVKESK. The CDR3 is made up of 13 amino acids. CDR3: CASSQKGDTEAFF. CDR3 DNA: TGTGCCAGCAGCCAAAAGGGGGACACTGAAGCTTTCTTT. The full variable domain, its missing parts supplied by reference TRBV14 and TRBJ1-1, is EAGVTQFPSHSVIEKGQTVTLRCDPISGHDNLYWYRRVMGKEIKFLLHFVKESKQDESGMPNNRFLAERTGGTYSTLKVQPAELEDSGVYFCASSQKGDTEAFFGQGTRLTVV.

The chain has TRBV27 and TRBJ2-7; D not certain. The germline gives CDR1 MNHEY, CDR2 SMNVEV (reference sequence). The V end was cut by 3 bases, the J end by 3 bases, with 15 bases between. This CDR3 comprises 15 residues. This chain's CDR3 is CASSFLADSNYEQYF. The CDR3, as DNA: TGTGCCAGCAGTTTCTTGGCGGATTCCAACTACGAGCAGTACTTC.

This sequence joins TRBV25-1 and TRBJ2-1; 14 bases line up with TRBD2. The CDR3 consists of 14 residues. CDR1 is MGHDK, CDR2 SYGVNS, per germline. Trimming took 8 bases from V and 9 from J; bases not matched to a gene: 6. The CDR3 DNA reads TGTGCCAGCTTCGGGACTAGCGGGAGTAGTGAGCAGTTCTTC. Protein sequence: CASFGTSGSSEQFF.

The J gene is TRBJ2-7, the V gene TRBV18; D is undetermined. Germline assignment: CDR1 KGHSH and CDR2 LQKENI. The CDR3 is made up of 12 amino acids. V was trimmed by 6 bases and J by 0 bases, leaving 6 bases between them. In DNA, the CDR3 is TGTGCCAGCTCCTCCAGCTCCTACGAGCAGTACTTC. Its translation: CASSSSSYEQYF.